This T cell receptor beta chain was observed in a study of blood T cell repertoires in COVID-19. Generated by immunoSEQ multiplex PCR, the TCRdb table keeps only in-frame clones and is missing some. The sample includes 150,000 to 200,000 clones, just under 80% of them seen just once. The CDR3 totals 13 residues. V lost 1 base, J lost 4 bases, and 7 bases lay in between. The germline V gene has CDR1 ENHRY and CDR2 SYGVKD. The TCR was taken from a woman older than 75 with active or convalescent COVID-19. The chain recombines TRBV10-3 with TRBJ1-2; no clear D gene. The material sequenced was peripheral blood. CDR3 protein: CAISEFPSYGYTF. DNA for the CDR3: TGTGCCATCAGTGAGTTCCCCAGCTATGGCTACACCTTC.